The 3 T cell receptor beta chains reported below all come from one sample, sequenced in a study of T cells in Graves' hyperthyroidism and ophthalmopathy. What was amplified from RNA transcripts were TCR beta CDR3 regions. The HTBI primer set drove a first-round RT-PCR of the TCR CDR3. TCRdb re-analysed the multiplex PCR reads in MiXCR, keeping a single row per CDR3 protein. This table has about 590,000 distinct CDR3 sequences, about a sixth appearing once. Sequenced sample: blood. The receptors stem from a woman in her twenties or thirties with Graves' hyperthyroidism.

The table lists this clonotype with many counts. The chain carries TRBV11-2 and TRBJ2-7, with no clear D. Germline CDR1 is SGHAT and CDR2 is FQNNGV. The CDR3 runs 10 residues. V dropped 5 bases and J dropped 3 bases, with 2 bases sitting between them. The CDR3 protein is CASSNYEQYF. The CDR3 DNA reads TGTGCCAGCAGCAACTACGAGCAGTACTTC. The full variable domain, its missing parts supplied by reference TRBV11-2 and TRBJ2-7, is EAGVAQSPRYKIIEKRQSVAFWCNPISGHATLYWYQQILGQGPKLLIQFQNNGVVDDSQLPKDRFSAERLKGVDSTLKIQPAKLEDSAVYLCASSNYEQYFGPGTRLTVT.

This clonotype was seen more than once but under ten times. The junction differs from germline at one of its ends, possibly a read error. CDR3 residues: CARSVSDIDSNQPQHF. The CDR3 bases are TGTGCCAGGAGCGTATCCGACATAGATAGCAATCAGCCCCAGCATTTT. V is TRBV9 and J is TRBJ1-5; D ambiguous. Germline V CDR1 and CDR2: SGDLS, YYNGEE. The CDR3 loop spans 16 amino acids.

This clonotype was recorded a few times. CDR3: CASGLLGSTEAFF. Here the CDR3 DNA reads TGTGCTAGTGGTTTGTTAGGGAGCACTGAAGCTTTCTTT. V usage is TRBV12-5 and J usage is TRBJ1-1; D not certain. The germline CDR1 and CDR2 sequences are LGHNT and FRNRAP. Trimming removed 2 bases at V and 4 bases at J, with 8 bases between. The CDR3 consists of 13 residues.